This TCR beta chain was documented in a study of blood T cell repertoires in COVID-19. For the study at large: PBMCs, B-cell-depleted T cells, or T cells provided the cDNA or gDNA that made up the material.

Produced via immunoSEQ multiplex PCR; TCRdb's table is partial and in-frame only. The sample shows 130,000 to 150,000 clones, approximately 91% of them seen only once. The V gene's germline CDR1 is KGHDR and CDR2 SFDVKD. The CDR3 consists of 16 residues. V lost 3 bases, J lost 2 bases, and 1 base stayed unmatched. Sequences were obtained from peripheral blood. The sequence was collected from a man aged 50-60 years with active or convalescent COVID-19. The gene calls are TRBV24-1 and TRBJ2-3; 13 positions match TRBD2. The CDR3 DNA reads TGTGCCACCAGTGATGGACTAGCGGGGGACACAGATACGCAGTATTTT. It translates to CATSDGLAGDTDTQYF.